This entry lists 27 T cell receptor beta chains sequenced from one sample in a study of cytomegalovirus exposure and HLA in healthy donors. The study ran its PCR with 60 Vbeta and 13 Jbeta primers. The protocol was immunoSEQ multiplex PCR, while the TCRdb copy is restricted to in-frame clones and leaves out a portion. The profile shows 75,000 to 90,000 clones, under 80% of them singletons. The sample taken for sequencing was PBMCs. These receptor sequences come from a male donor in good health and CMV-seropositive.

The chain carries TRBV7-2 and TRBJ2-3, with D maybe TRBD2 (6 bases). The germline V gene has CDR1 SGHTA and CDR2 FQGNSA. The CDR3 is 16 amino acids. Trimming cost V 1 base and J 0 bases, with 11 bases left between them. The CDR3 nucleotides read TGTGCCAGCAGCTTAGGGTCTAGCGTAAGCACAGATACGCAGTATTTT. This sequence encodes CASSLGSSVSTDTQYF. The whole variable domain, remainder taken from reference TRBV7-2 and TRBJ2-3, is GAGVSQSPSNKVTEKGKDVELRCDPISGHTALYWYRQSLGQGLEFLIYFQGNSAPDKSGLPSDRFSAERTGGSVSTLTIQRTQQEDSAVYLCASSLGSSVSTDTQYFGPGTRLTVL.

The V and J genes are TRBV9 and TRBJ2-5; tentatively, D is TRBD2 (5 bases). This CDR3 spans 16 amino acids. CDR1 and CDR2 (germline): SGDLS, YYNGEE. Trimming left V 2 bases short and J 2 bases short, with 16 bases between. The CDR3 nucleotides are TGTGCCAGCAGCGTCCGTTCCGGGGAGAGTCAAGAGACCCAGTACTTC. Protein product: CASSVRSGESQETQYF.

This chain connects TRBV9 to TRBJ1-6; 8 bases are a match to TRBD1. This CDR3 has 13 residues. Trimming took 7 bases from V and 10 from J; bases not matched to a gene: 7. Germline V gives CDR1 SGDLS, CDR2 YYNGEE. The CDR3 region is CASGRGQESPLHF. The DNA for the CDR3 is TGTGCCAGCGGCAGGGGGCAGGAATCACCCCTCCACTTT.

V is TRBV11-2 and J is TRBJ2-7, with D tentatively TRBD1 (6 bases). Germline-derived CDR1 and CDR2 are SGHAT and FQNNGV. V was clipped by 6 bases and J by 4 bases, with 10 bases between them. There are 12 residues in the CDR3. The CDR3 DNA reads as TGTGCCAGCAGTACAGGGATTTACGAGCAGTACTTC. Translated, it gives CASSTGIYEQYF.

The chain's CDR3 is CASNRPGDGEQYF. The DNA for the CDR3 is TGTGCCAGCAACCGGCCGGGGGATGGCGAGCAGTACTTC. The chain carries TRBV7-9 and TRBJ2-7; perhaps TRBD2 as D (6 bases). The V end lost 7 bases, the J end lost 6 bases, and 16 bases lay between the germline ends. The CDR3 loop spans 13 amino acids. Germline V gene lookup returns CDR1 SEHNR and CDR2 FQNEAQ (reference sequence).

The chain has TRBV5-6 and TRBJ1-1; no clear D. The germline V gene encodes CDR1 SGHDT and CDR2 YYEEEE. Trimming took 4 bases from V and 3 from J, leaving 10 bases between them. CDR3 length equals 13 residues. CDR3 bases: TGTGCCAGCAGCCTCCCGGAGGACACTGAAGCTTTCTTT. Translation: CASSLPEDTEAFF.

CDR3 protein: CASSFGPPTNTEAFF. The CDR3 DNA follows: TGTGCCAGCAGCTTTGGGCCGCCAACGAACACTGAAGCTTTCTTT. The chain combines TRBV5-6 with TRBJ1-1, with D unresolved. Per germline, CDR1 SGHDT and CDR2 YYEEEE. V was pared by 2 bases and J by 1 base, with 12 bases between. The CDR3 totals 15 residues.

This clone was counted a single time. The chain has TRBV19 and TRBJ2-1; no clear D gene. The CDR3 has 15 residues. The germline V and J ends were trimmed by 5 bases and 1 base, with 12 bases remaining between them. Per germline, CDR1 LNHDA and CDR2 SQIVND (reference sequence). This CDR3 is CASSPLVVSYNEQFF. The CDR3 nucleotides read TGTGCCAGTAGTCCCCTAGTAGTGTCCTACAATGAGCAGTTCTTC.

This clone came up many times. The rearrangement joins TRBV10-2 to TRBJ1-5; perhaps TRBD1 as D (5 bases). The CDR3 contains 15 residues. Between the trimmed V and J ends, which lost 3 bases and 11 bases, there was a span of 20 bases. Germline CDR1 is WSHSY and CDR2 is SAAADI. As DNA, the CDR3 is TGCGCCAGCAGTGAAGTCCAGGGTAGCTTTGAAGCCCAGCATTTT. It encodes CASSEVQGSFEAQHF.

The chain has TRBV13 and TRBJ2-7, with 8 positions matching TRBD2. Germline V gene sequence: CDR1 PRHDT, CDR2 FYEKMQ (reference sequence). This CDR3 region has 14 residues. V lost 6 bases to trimming and J lost 6 bases; unmatched junction nucleotides: 10. CDR3 nucleotide sequence: TGTGCCAGCAGGGACAGCGGGAGCGGGCTCGAGCAGTACTTC. It yields the protein CASRDSGSGLEQYF.

The genes are TRBV7-2 and TRBJ2-2, with 7 bases lining up with TRBD2. The germline CDR1 and CDR2 sequences are SGHTA and FQGNSA. V lost 0 bases and J lost 0; bases outside the gene matches: 10. The CDR3 is made up of 19 amino acids. CDR3 sequence: CASSLALGSGPANTGELFF. The CDR3 DNA reads TGTGCCAGCAGCTTAGCGCTGGGTAGCGGGCCAGCGAACACCGGGGAGCTGTTTTTT.

The chain carries TRBV29-1 and TRBJ2-7; tentatively, D is TRBD1 (8 bases). The V and J ends lost 0 bases and 4 bases respectively, with 22 bases between them. Germline CDR1 and CDR2: SQVTM and ANQGSEA. This CDR3 is 17 amino acids long. CDR3 DNA sequence: TGCAGCGTTGAAGATCCGATGGACAGGGAGGGTAAATACGAGCAGTACTTC. This translates into CSVEDPMDREGKYEQYF.

The V and J genes are TRBV19 and TRBJ1-2; 10 nucleotides line up with TRBD1. The CDR3 runs to 16 residues. CDR1 and CDR2 from the germline V gene are LNHDA and SQIVND (reference sequence). V shed 6 bases and J 0 bases; nucleotides not matched to a gene: 7. This CDR3 reads CASSDAGTGANYGYTF. The DNA of the CDR3 is TGTGCCAGTAGCGACGCCGGGACAGGGGCTAACTATGGCTACACCTTC.

This clone has only a few counts. The rearrangement uses TRBV4-3 and TRBJ1-2; D ambiguous. The CDR3 spans 17 residues. Trimming shortened V by 4 bases and J by 0 bases, and 18 bases separated the two germline ends. Germline V gene sequence: CDR1 LGHNA, CDR2 YSLEER. The CDR3 loop reads CASSRHFGGPPNYGYTF. In nucleotides, the CDR3 is TGCGCCAGCAGCCGACATTTCGGAGGGCCACCTAACTATGGCTACACCTTC.

The chain has TRBV15 and TRBJ2-7, with a tentative D call TRBD1 (5 bases). CDR3 size: 14 residues. V was cut by 3 bases and J by 0 bases, with 9 bases left in between. Germline V gene data show CDR1 as LNHNV and CDR2 as YYDKDF (reference sequence). CDR3 loop: CATSSRQSSYEQYF. DNA of the CDR3: TGTGCCACCAGCAGTCGACAGAGCTCCTACGAGCAGTACTTC. Filled out from reference TRBV15 and TRBJ2-7, the complete variable domain reads DAMVIQNPRYQVTQFGKPVTLSCSQTLNHNVMYWYQQKSSQAPKLLFHYYDKDFNNEADTPDNFQSRRPNTSFCFLDIRSPGLGDTAMYLCATSSRQSSYEQYFGPGTRLTVT.

The chain uses TRBV2 and TRBJ1-2, with 8 bases that match TRBD1. The V and J ends lost 6 bases and 3 bases, in that order; junction bases with no gene match: 6. The CDR3 contains 14 residues. The germline gives CDR1 SNHLY, CDR2 FYNNEI. The DNA of the CDR3 is TGTGCCAGCAGAGCAGGGGGCCGTTACTATGGCTACACCTTC. Translating gives CASRAGGRYYGYTF. Supplemented by reference TRBV2 and TRBJ1-2, the full variable domain reads EPEVTQTPSHQVTQMGQEVILRCVPISNHLYFYWYRQILGQKVEFLVSFYNNEISEKSEIFDDQFSVERPDGSNFTLKIRSTKLEDSAMYFCASRAGGRYYGYTFGSGTRLTVV.

This chain connects TRBV5-4 to TRBJ2-4; D possibly corresponds to TRBD1 (5 bases). Germline CDR1 and CDR2: SGHNT and YYREEE (reference sequence). Trimming took 3 bases from V and 0 from J, leaving 10 bases between them. CDR3 length equals 15 residues. CDR3 residues: CASSSMTAAKNIQYF. The CDR3 nucleotides are TGTGCCAGCAGCTCAATGACAGCAGCCAAAAACATTCAGTACTTC.

CDR3 in DNA: TGTGCCAGCAGTTACTCGAACTTCAATCAGCCCCAGCATTTT. This encodes CASSYSNFNQPQHF. This chain joins TRBV6-6 and TRBJ1-5; the D is unclear. This CDR3 is 14 amino acids long. CDR1 is MNHNY, CDR2 SVGAGI, per germline (reference sequence). V lost 0 bases and J 3 bases, leaving 6 bases between the germline ends.

The chain links TRBV28 to TRBJ2-3; 9 bases match TRBD1. Germline V gene data show CDR1 as MDHEN and CDR2 as SYDVKM. V gave up 6 bases and J gave up 6 bases; unmatched junction bases: 4. The CDR3 consists of 13 residues. This CDR3 reads CASRRTGEDTQYF. The CDR3 DNA sequence: TGTGCCAGCAGAAGGACAGGGGAGGATACGCAGTATTTT.

This chain connects TRBV11-2 to TRBJ2-7; 7 positions agree with TRBD1. Per germline, CDR1 SGHAT and CDR2 FQNNGV. J lost 3 bases, V lost 1 base, and 3 bases had no gene match. This CDR3 region has 14 residues. The CDR3 here is CASSLVGTVYEQYF. DNA for the CDR3: TGTGCCAGCAGCTTAGTAGGGACAGTCTACGAGCAGTACTTC. The whole variable domain, remainder taken from reference TRBV11-2 and TRBJ2-7, is EAGVAQSPRYKIIEKRQSVAFWCNPISGHATLYWYQQILGQGPKLLIQFQNNGVVDDSQLPKDRFSAERLKGVDSTLKIQPAKLEDSAVYLCASSLVGTVYEQYFGPGTRLTVT.

The J gene is TRBJ2-1, the V gene TRBV5-1; maybe TRBD2 (5 bases). CDR1 and CDR2 from the germline V gene are SGHRS and YFSETQ. V lost 4 bases and J 0 bases, leaving 11 bases between the germline ends. The CDR3 contains 15 residues. The CDR3 nucleotides read TGCGCCAGCAGCGGTGGACTCAGCTCCTACAATGAGCAGTTCTTC. Amino acid sequence: CASSGGLSSYNEQFF.

The rearrangement links TRBV18 to TRBJ2-7; TRBD2 agrees at 8 bases. Looked up from germline, CDR1 is KGHSH and CDR2 is LQKENI. This CDR3 is 15 amino acids long. After removal of 2 bases from V and 3 bases from J, the junction contained 6 bases not matched to a gene. The DNA of the CDR3 is TGTGCCAGCTCACCAGGACGCGGGGGGATCTACGAGCAGTACTTC. Its protein is CASSPGRGGIYEQYF.

CDR3 in DNA: TGTGCCAGCAGCCAGACAGAGTATGGCTACACCTTC. Amino acids: CASSQTEYGYTF. The V call is TRBV28, the J call TRBJ1-2, with a tentative D call TRBD1 (5 bases). Germline assignment: CDR1 MDHEN and CDR2 SYDVKM. The CDR3 has 12 amino acids. V was trimmed by 6 bases and J by 5 bases, leaving 10 bases between them.

The V and J genes are TRBV7-9 and TRBJ2-6, with D perhaps matching TRBD2 (5 bases). The CDR3 sequence is 15 residues long. Germline values: CDR1 SEHNR, CDR2 FQNEAQ (reference sequence). The ends were cut back, 2 bases at V and 0 bases at J, with 5 bases in the middle. The CDR3 coding sequence is TGTGCCAGCAGCTTACGGGGCTCTGGGGCCAACGTCCTGACTTTC. This encodes CASSLRGSGANVLTF.

J is TRBJ2-5 and V is TRBV14; the D is unclear. The CDR3 contains 14 residues. Germline V gene lookup returns CDR1 SGHDN and CDR2 FVKESK. Between the trimmed V and J ends, which lost 1 base and 1 base, there was a span of 7 bases. CDR3 in amino acids: CASSQGVRQETQYF. The CDR3 region has the DNA TGTGCCAGCAGCCAAGGTGTTCGCCAAGAGACCCAGTACTTC.

V is TRBV6-5 and J is TRBJ2-3, with TRBD1 matching 9 bases. This CDR3 is built from 16 residues. The J segment lost 4 bases and the V segment lost 0 bases, leaving 5 bases of the junction unmatched. Germline CDR1 is MNHEY and CDR2 is SVGAGI. In nucleotides, the CDR3 is TGTGCCAGCAGTTACTCGAGCACAGGGGGCTCAGATACGCAGTATTTT. As protein: CASSYSSTGGSDTQYF.

The chain has TRBV12-5 and TRBJ1-5, with 7 bases matching TRBD1. The CDR3 length is 15 residues. Germline V gene sequence: CDR1 LGHNT, CDR2 FRNRAP. V lost 0 bases to trimming and J lost 5 bases; unmatched junction nucleotides: 4. The CDR3 coding sequence is TGTGCTAGTGGTTTGGTACAGGGGTCCTATCAGCCCCAGCATTTT. This sequence encodes CASGLVQGSYQPQHF.